The entry below gives a single T cell receptor beta chain sequence along with its context. The sample comes from a study of blood T cell repertoires in COVID-19. The overall study: Samples representing acute and convalescent COVID-19 were sourced from the United States, Italy and Spain.

In the original analysis: Estimation of nucleated cell counts was performed using reference gene primer amplification. Data came from immunoSEQ multiplex PCR; TCRdb stores just in-frame clones and leaves some out. V and J calls and clone size are given by that table; D and trimming were obtained from the DNA. The sample lists approximately 300,000 clones, roughly nine tenths occurring once. Cohorts were determined from participant-reported clinical history. Recovered status applied to Cohort 3 donors who had two consecutive negative PCRs. It also applied to those with clearance or with symptom resolution. Source material: PBMCs or T cells enriched from blood (not recorded which). This sequence was found in a man in his sixties who had recovered from COVID-19.

The CDR3 region is CASSFVQANYEQYF. CDR3 DNA sequence: TGTGCCAGCAGCTTCGTGCAGGCCAACTACGAGCAGTACTTC. The chain combines TRBV5-5 with TRBJ2-7; D gene uncertain. Trimming removed 2 bases from V and 3 bases from J, with 12 bases in between. Germline lookup yields CDR1 SGHKS and CDR2 YYEKEE (reference sequence). The CDR3 runs to 14 residues.